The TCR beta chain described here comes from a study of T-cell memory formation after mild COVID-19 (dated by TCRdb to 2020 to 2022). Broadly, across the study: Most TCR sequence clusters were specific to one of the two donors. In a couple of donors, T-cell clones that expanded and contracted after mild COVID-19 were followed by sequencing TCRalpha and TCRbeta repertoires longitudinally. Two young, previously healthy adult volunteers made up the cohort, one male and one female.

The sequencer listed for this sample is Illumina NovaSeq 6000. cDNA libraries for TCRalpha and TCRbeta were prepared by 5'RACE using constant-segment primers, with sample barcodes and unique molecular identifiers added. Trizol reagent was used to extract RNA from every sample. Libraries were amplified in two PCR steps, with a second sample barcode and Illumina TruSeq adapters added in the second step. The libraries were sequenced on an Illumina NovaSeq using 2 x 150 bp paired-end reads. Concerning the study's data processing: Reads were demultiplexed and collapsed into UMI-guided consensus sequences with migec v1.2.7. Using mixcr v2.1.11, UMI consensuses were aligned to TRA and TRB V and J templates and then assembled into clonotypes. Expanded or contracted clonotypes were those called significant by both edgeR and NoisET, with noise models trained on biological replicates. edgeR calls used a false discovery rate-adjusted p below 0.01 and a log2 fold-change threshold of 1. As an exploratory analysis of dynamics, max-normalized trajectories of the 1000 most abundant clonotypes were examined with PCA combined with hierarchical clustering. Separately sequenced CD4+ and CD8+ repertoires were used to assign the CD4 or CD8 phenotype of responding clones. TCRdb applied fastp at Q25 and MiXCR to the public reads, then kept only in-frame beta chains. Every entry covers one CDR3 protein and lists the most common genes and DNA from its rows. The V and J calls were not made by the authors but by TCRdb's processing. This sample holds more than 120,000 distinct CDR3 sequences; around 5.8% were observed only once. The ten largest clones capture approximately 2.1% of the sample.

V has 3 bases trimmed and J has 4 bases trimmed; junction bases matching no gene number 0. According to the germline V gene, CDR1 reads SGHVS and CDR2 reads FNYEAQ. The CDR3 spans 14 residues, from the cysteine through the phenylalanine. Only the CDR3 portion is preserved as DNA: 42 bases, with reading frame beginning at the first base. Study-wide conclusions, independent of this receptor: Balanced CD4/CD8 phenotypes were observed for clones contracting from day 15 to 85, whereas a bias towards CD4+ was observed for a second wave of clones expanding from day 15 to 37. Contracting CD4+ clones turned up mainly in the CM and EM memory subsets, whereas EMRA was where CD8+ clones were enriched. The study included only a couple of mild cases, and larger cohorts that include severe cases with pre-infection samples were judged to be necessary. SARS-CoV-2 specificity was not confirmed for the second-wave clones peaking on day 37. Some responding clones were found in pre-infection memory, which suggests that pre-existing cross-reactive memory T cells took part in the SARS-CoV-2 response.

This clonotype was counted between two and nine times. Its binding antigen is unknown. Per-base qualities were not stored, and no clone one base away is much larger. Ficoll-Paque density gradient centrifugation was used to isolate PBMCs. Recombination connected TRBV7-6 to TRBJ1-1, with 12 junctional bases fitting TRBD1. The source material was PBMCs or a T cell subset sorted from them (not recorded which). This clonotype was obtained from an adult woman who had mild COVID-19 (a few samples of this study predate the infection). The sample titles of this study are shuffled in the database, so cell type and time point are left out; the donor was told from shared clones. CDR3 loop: CASSLGQGATEAFF. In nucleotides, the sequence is TGTGCCAGCAGCTTGGGACAGGGGGCCACTGAAGCTTTCTTT. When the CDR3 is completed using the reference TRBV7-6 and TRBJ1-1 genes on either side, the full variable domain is GAGVSQSPRYKVTKRGQDVALRCDPISGHVSLYWYRQALGQGPEFLTYFNYEAQQDKSGLPNDRFSAERPEGSISTLTIQRTEQRDSAMYRCASSLGQGATEAFFGQGTRLTVV.